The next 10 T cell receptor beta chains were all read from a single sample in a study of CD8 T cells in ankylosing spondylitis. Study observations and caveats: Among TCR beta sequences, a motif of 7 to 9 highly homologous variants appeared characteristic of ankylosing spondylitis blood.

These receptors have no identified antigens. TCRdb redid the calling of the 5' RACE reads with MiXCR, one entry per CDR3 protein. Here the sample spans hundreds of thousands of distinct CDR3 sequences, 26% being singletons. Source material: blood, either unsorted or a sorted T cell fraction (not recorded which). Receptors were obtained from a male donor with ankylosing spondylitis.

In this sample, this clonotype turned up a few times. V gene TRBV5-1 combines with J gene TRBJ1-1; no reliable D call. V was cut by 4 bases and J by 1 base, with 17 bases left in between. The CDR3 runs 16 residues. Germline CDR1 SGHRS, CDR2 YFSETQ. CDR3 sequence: CASSPTPPTGNTEAFF. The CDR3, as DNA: TGCGCCAGCAGCCCAACCCCTCCGACGGGGAACACTGAAGCTTTCTTT.

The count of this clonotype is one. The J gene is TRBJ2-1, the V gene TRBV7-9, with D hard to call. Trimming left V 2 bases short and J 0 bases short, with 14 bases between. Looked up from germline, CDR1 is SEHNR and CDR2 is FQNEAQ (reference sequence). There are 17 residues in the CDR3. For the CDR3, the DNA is TGTGCCAGCAGCTTAAAGGGCGACCGACTCTCCTACAATGAGCAGTTCTTC. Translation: CASSLKGDRLSYNEQFF.

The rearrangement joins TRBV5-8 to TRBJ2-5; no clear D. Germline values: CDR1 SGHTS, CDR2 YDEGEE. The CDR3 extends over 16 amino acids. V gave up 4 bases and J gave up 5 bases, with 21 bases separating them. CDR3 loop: CASSRVHGSMGETQYF. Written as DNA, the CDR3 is TGTGCCAGCAGCCGTGTCCACGGGTCGATGGGGGAGACCCAGTACTTC. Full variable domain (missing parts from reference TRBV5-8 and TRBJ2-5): EAGVTQSPTHLIKTRGQQATLRCSPISGHTSVYWYQQALGLGLQFLLWYDEGEERNRGNFPPRFSGRQFPNYSSELNVNALELEDSALYLCASSRVHGSMGETQYFGPGTRLLVL.

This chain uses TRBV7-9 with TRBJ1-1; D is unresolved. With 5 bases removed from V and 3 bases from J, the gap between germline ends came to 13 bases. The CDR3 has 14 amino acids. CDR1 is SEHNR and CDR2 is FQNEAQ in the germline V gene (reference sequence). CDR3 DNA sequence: TGTGCCAGCAGCCCATCGGGGAGGGACACTGAAGCTTTCTTT. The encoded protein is CASSPSGRDTEAFF.

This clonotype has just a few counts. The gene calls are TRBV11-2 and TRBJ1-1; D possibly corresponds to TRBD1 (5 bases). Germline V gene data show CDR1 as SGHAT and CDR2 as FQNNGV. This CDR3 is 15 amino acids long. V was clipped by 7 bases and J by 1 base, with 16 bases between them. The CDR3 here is CASNVKWGRNTEAFF. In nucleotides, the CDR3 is TGTGCCAGCAACGTAAAATGGGGGAGGAACACTGAAGCTTTCTTT.

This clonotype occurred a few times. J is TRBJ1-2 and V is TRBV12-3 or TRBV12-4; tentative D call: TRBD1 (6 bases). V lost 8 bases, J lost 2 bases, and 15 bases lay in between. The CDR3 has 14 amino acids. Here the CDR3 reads CASGGAASNYGYTF. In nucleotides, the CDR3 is TGTGCCAGCGGGGGGGCAGCTTCAAACTATGGCTACACCTTC.

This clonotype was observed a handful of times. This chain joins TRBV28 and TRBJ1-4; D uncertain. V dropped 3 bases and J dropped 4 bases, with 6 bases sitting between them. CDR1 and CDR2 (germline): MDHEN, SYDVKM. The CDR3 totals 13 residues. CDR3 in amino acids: CASSFQINEKLFF. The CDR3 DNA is TGTGCCAGCAGTTTTCAGATTAATGAAAAACTGTTTTTT. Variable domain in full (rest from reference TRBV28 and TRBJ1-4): DVKVTQSSRYLVKRTGEKVFLECVQDMDHENMFWYRQDPGLGLRLIYFSYDVKMKEKGDIPEGYSVSREKKERFSLILESASTNQTSMYLCASSFQINEKLFFGSGTQLSVL.

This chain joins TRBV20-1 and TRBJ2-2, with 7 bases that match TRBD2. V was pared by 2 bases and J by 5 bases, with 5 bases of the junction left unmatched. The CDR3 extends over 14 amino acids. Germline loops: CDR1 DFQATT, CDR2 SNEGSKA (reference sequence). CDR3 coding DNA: TGCAGTGCTAGAAGGGAGGGCCGTACCGGGGAGCTGTTTTTT. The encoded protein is CSARREGRTGELFF.

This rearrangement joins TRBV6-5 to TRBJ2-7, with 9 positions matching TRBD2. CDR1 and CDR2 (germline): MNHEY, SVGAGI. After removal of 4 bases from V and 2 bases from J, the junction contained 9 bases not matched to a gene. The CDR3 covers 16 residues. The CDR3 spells CASSSSSGNAPYEQYF. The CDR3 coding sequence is TGTGCCAGCAGTTCCTCTAGCGGGAACGCTCCCTACGAGCAGTACTTC.

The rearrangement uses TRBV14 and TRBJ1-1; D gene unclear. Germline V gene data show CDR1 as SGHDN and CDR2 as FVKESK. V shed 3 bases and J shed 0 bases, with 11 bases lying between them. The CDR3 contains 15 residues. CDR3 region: CASSHASVLNTEAFF. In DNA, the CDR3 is TGTGCCAGCAGCCACGCTTCCGTCCTGAACACTGAAGCTTTCTTT.